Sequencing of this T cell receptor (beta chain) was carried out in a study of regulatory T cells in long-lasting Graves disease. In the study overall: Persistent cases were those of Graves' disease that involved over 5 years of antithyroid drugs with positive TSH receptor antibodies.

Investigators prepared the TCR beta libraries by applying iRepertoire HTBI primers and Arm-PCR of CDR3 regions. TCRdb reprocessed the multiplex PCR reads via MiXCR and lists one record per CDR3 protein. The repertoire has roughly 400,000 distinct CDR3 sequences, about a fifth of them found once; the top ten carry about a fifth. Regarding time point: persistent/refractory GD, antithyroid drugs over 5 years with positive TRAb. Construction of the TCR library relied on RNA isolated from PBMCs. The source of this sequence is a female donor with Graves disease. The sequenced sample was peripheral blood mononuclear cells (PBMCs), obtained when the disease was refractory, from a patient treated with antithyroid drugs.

The CDR3 protein is CASTEPLPGQGKWSSNQPQHF. The DNA of the CDR3 is TGTGCCAGCACTGAACCGCTCCCGGGACAGGGAAAGTGGTCGAGCAATCAGCCCCAGCATTTT. The chain combines TRBV6-2 or TRBV6-3 with TRBJ1-5; 9 positions match TRBD1. This CDR3 is built from 21 residues. Germline values: CDR1 MNHEY, CDR2 SVGEGT. Losses at the gene ends were 7 bases for V and 1 base for J; bases not matched to a gene: 23.